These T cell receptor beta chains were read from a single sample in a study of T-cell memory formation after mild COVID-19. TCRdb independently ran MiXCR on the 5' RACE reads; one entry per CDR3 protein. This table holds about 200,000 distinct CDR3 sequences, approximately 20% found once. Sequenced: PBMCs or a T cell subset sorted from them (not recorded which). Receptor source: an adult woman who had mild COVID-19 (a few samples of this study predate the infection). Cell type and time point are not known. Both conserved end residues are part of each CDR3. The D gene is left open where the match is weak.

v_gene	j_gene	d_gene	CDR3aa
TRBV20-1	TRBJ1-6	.	CSARATGLNSPLHF
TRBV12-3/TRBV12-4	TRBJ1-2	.	CASRGRGGGYTF
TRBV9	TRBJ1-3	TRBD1	CASSGTGTGGNTIYF
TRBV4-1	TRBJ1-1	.	CASSRVRDLRGAFF
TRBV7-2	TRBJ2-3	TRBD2	CASSLTHFLAGEHTDTQYF
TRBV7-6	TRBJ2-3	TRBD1	CASSSSNRGRTDTQYF
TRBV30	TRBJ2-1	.	CAWSSYLLPGRTDNEQFF
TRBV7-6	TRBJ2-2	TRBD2	CASSLVGEAGRRTGELFF
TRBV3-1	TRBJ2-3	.	CASSRHGDTQYF
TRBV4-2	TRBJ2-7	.	CASSPGTPPYEQYF
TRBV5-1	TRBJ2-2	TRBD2	CASSLLAGVSPRNTGELFF
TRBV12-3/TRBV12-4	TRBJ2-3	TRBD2	CASSGKAGVADTQYF
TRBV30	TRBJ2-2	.	CAWTGANGAGELFF
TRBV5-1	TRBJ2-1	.	CASSGYPEGEQFF
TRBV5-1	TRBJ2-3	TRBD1	CASSLAGQGSTDTQYF
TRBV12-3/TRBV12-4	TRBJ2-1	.	CASSSGPNEQFF
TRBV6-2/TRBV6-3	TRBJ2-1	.	CASSFRDSVWGEQFF
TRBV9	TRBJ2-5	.	CASSPTGYQETQYF
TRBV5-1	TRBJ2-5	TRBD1	CASSFTPTSTGVKETQYF
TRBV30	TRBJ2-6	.	CAWKGHLAGANVLTF
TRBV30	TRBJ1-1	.	CAWNLGLTNTEAFF
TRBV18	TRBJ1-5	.	CASSPQKGQAQHF
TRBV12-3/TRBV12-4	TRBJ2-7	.	CASSSHGSYEQYF
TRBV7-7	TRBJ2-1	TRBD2	CASSPTSGGTYNEQFF
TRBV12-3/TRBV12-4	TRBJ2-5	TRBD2	CATTESGSVKTQYF
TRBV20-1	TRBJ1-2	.	CSAVSLEHGYTF
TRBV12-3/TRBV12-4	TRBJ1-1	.	CASRIPGTANTEAFF
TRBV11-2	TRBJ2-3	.	CASSFNELALLTDTQYF
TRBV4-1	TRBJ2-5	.	CASSQVTGQETQYF
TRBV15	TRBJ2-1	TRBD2	CATRETSGNEQFF
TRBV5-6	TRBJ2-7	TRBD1	CASSFPGQNYEQYF
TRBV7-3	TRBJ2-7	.	CASSLRADSYEQYF
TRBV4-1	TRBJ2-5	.	CASSQDEGLQENQYF
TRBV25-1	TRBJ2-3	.	CASSLNWGAVDTQYF
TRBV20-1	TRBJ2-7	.	CSAIPGVPPYEQYF
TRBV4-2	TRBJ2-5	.	CASSQGGIETQYF
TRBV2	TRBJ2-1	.	CASIIGQFF
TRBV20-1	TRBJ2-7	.	CSARAASLSYEQYF
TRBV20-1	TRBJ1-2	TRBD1	CSARDLQGASNGYTF
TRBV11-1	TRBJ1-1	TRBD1	CASSSRDRVLTEAFF
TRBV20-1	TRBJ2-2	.	CSARETGELFF
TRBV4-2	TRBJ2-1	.	CASSRPTRRNNEQFF
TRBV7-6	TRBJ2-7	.	CASSLALLAGTGEQYF
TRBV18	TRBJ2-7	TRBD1	CASSRPGQGAYTQYF
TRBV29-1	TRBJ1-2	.	CSVLTPIKNYGYTF
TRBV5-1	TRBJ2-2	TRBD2	CASSLEAGGPAGELFF